This TCR beta chain was obtained from a study of identifying expanded T cells in peripheral blood. The protocol was immunoSEQ multiplex PCR, while the TCRdb copy is restricted to in-frame clones and leaves out a portion. The repertoire holds around 94,000 clones, with about 85% as singletons. No infections or other immune events were documented during collection. Study observations and caveats: Over two and four weeks, about 16.4 and 19 clones changed, versus roughly 1.1 between replicates. Variance in clone template counts between approximately 2-week samples significantly increased with total template count across all healthy donors.

This clone was found once. Its antigen remains unknown. V lost 7 bases to trimming and J lost 4 bases, with 19 bases between them. The CDR3 runs to 15 residues. The germline gives CDR1 MNHEY, CDR2 SVGAGI. The sample consisted of blood. This clonotype was obtained from a person aged 18 to 70 in good health. The chain recombines TRBV6-5 with TRBJ1-2, with unresolved D. CDR3 residues: CASTLRLGGVYGYTF. CDR3 DNA sequence: TGTGCCAGCACCTTACGGTTGGGTGGGGTCTATGGCTACACCTTC.